What follows are 5 T cell receptor beta chains derived from one specimen sequenced in a study of OX40 agonist ivuxolimab in advanced cancers. TCRdb's table, derived via immunoSEQ multiplex PCR, lists solely in-frame clones and lacks some. The table has roughly 36,000 clones, about 82% seen once; the top ten hold 21%. Source: CD4+ or CD8+ T cells sorted from blood, taken in a trial of the OX40 agonist ivuxolimab. These receptor sequences come from an adult with an advanced solid tumor such as melanoma, head and neck, liver or kidney cancer.

This clone was detected many times. This chain joins TRBV28 and TRBJ1-5; D is ambiguous. Germline V lookup: CDR1 MDHEN, CDR2 SYDVKM. The CDR3 contains 11 residues. V gave up 7 bases and J gave up 8 bases, with 9 bases separating them. The CDR3 DNA sequence: TGTGCCAGCAAAGACAAGGAGCCCCAGCATTTT. Encoded protein: CASKDKEPQHF.

The chain employs TRBV7-9 and TRBJ2-3, with D perhaps assigned TRBD1 or TRBD2 (5 bases each). Germline V gene lookup returns CDR1 SEHNR and CDR2 FQNEAQ (reference sequence). CDR3 length equals 15 residues. Trimming shortened V by 4 bases and J by 1 base, and 12 bases separated the two germline ends. This CDR3 is CASSWDVKGTDTQYF. CDR3 nucleotides: TGTGCCAGCAGCTGGGACGTTAAAGGCACAGATACGCAGTATTTT.

This clone was seen just once. The V gene is TRBV2, the J gene TRBJ2-7; no clear D gene. CDR3 length equals 12 residues. Germline CDR1 and CDR2: SNHLY and FYNNEI. The V end was cut by 4 bases, the J end by 3 bases, with 7 bases between. The CDR3 nucleotides read TGTGCCAGCAGTGTTCGGAACTACGAGCAGTACTTC. Protein sequence: CASSVRNYEQYF.

This clone was detected only a few times. The rearrangement uses TRBV28 and TRBJ1-6; D might be TRBD1 (5 bases). The germline V gene has CDR1 MDHEN and CDR2 SYDVKM. CDR3 size: 17 residues. V was shortened by 1 base and J by 5 bases, with 15 bases between the two germline ends. CDR3 loop: CASSLSGWGRDNSPLHF. CDR3 bases: TGTGCCAGCAGTTTATCGGGCTGGGGCCGGGATAATTCACCCCTCCACTTT.

V gene TRBV6-5 combines with J gene TRBJ2-7, with no clear D. The CDR3 consists of 14 residues. Between the trimmed V and J ends, which lost 5 bases and 1 base, there was a span of 12 bases. Germline V gives CDR1 MNHEY, CDR2 SVGAGI. The CDR3 region is CASSTSDRSYEQYF. The CDR3 DNA reads as TGTGCCAGCAGTACCTCTGATCGTTCCTACGAGCAGTACTTC.